Listed below are T cell receptor beta chains from one sample, sequenced in a study of blood T cells in healthy people across ages. TCRdb reanalysed the 5' RACE reads using MiXCR and keeps one entry per CDR3 protein. The sample includes about 780,000 distinct CDR3 sequences, 62% of them seen just once. Sequenced material: blood. The source of these receptors is a man in his thirties or forties in good health. Each CDR3 is given with its conserved first and last residue. A D gene is named only where the DNA matches it firmly. Clone size, where shown, is once, few, many, or a class for clones that have expanded.

clone size	V gene	J gene	D gene	CDR3 DNA	CDR3 protein
NA	TRBV29-1	TRBJ1-1	NA	TGCAGCGTTGAAGGGAGGCAGGGCAGCACTGAAGCTTTCTTT	CSVEGRQGSTEAFF
NA	TRBV9	TRBJ2-7	NA	TGTGCCAGCAGCGCCTCAGGGAACTACGAGCAGTACTTC	CASSASGNYEQYF
NA	TRBV9	TRBJ1-2	TRBD1	TGTGCCAGCAGCTCTATGACAGGGGATAGGTATGGCTACACCTTC	CASSSMTGDRYGYTF
NA	TRBV7-2	TRBJ2-5	TRBD1	TGTGCCAGCAGCTTAGGGACAGGGGGATTCACGGAGACCCAGTACTTC	CASSLGTGGFTETQYF
NA	TRBV29-1	TRBJ1-1	TRBD1	TGCAGCGTCGTCGGACAGGCGGAGAACACTGAAGCTTTCTTT	CSVVGQAENTEAFF
NA	TRBV14	TRBJ2-7	TRBD2	TGTGCCAGCAGCCAACTTGGACTAGCCTACGAGCAGTACTTC	CASSQLGLAYEQYF
few	TRBV12-3/TRBV12-4	TRBJ2-7	NA	TGTGCCAGCAGTTTCCAGGGGAGAGAGCAGTACTTC	CASSFQGREQYF
NA	TRBV29-1	TRBJ2-6	NA	TGCAGCGTCGCGATACTCTCTGGGGCCAACGTCCTGACTTTC	CSVAILSGANVLTF
NA	TRBV7-2	TRBJ2-7	TRBD2	TGTGCCAGCAGCTCAGAGCGGGGGGTCTCCTACGAGCAGTACTTC	CASSSERGVSYEQYF
NA	TRBV4-2	TRBJ2-7	NA	TGTGCCAGCAGCCAAGATCTCGGCTACGCCAACGAGCAGTACTTC	CASSQDLGYANEQYF
NA	TRBV10-3	TRBJ2-1	TRBD1	TGTGCCATCAGTGAGACAGGGGTCGATGAGCAGTTCTTC	CAISETGVDEQFF
NA	TRBV4-3	TRBJ2-3	NA	TGCGCCAGCAGCCAAGAGGGGTACAGAGATACGCAGTATTTT	CASSQEGYRDTQYF
NA	TRBV5-1	TRBJ2-7	NA	TGCGCCAGCAGCCGGGGAGCGGATTCCTACGAGCAGTACTTC	CASSRGADSYEQYF
NA	TRBV4-3	TRBJ1-1	NA	TGCGCCAGCAGCCAAGGAAAGGGGAGGGGGGACACTGAAGCTTTCTTT	CASSQGKGRGDTEAFF
NA	TRBV7-2	TRBJ2-7	TRBD2	TGTGCCAGCAGCTTATCGCGGGGGGGCCGAGGGTACGAGCAGTACTTC	CASSLSRGGRGYEQYF
NA	TRBV29-1	TRBJ2-1	TRBD2	TGCAGCGTTGAAGCAGCGGGGGGTACCATTCGACACAATGAGCAGTTCTTC	CSVEAAGGTIRHNEQFF
NA	TRBV12-3/TRBV12-4	TRBJ2-1	TRBD1	TGTGCCAGCAGTTTAAGCGGCAGGGGGCTCGGTGAGCAGTTCTTC	CASSLSGRGLGEQFF
NA	TRBV7-2	TRBJ2-7	NA	TGTGCCAGCAGTCCCAACCGGGACACCTACGAGCAGTACTTC	CASSPNRDTYEQYF
NA	TRBV2	TRBJ1-4	NA	TGTGCCAGCAGTTGGGACGGATATAATGAAAAACTGTTTTTT	CASSWDGYNEKLFF
NA	TRBV12-3/TRBV12-4	TRBJ1-1	TRBD1	TGTGCCACCAACGAACAGGGGGCGCGGGACACTGAAGCTTTCTTT	CATNEQGARDTEAFF
few	TRBV12-3/TRBV12-4	TRBJ1-1	NA	TGTGCCAGCAGCTACGATCCGAACACTGAAGCTTTCTTT	CASSYDPNTEAFF
NA	TRBV9	TRBJ2-7	TRBD1	TGTGCCAACCAACGGCGGGACAGGGGGATCTACGAGCAGTACTTC	CANQRRDRGIYEQYF
NA	TRBV7-3	TRBJ2-7	NA	TGTGCCAGCAGCCCAATGGCATTTGGCGACGAGCAGTACTTC	CASSPMAFGDEQYF
NA	TRBV12-3/TRBV12-4	TRBJ1-6	NA	TGTGCCAGCAGTCTCCAGGGAGGTGGGAGCTCACCCCTCCACTTT	CASSLQGGGSSPLHF
NA	TRBV30	TRBJ1-2	NA	TGTGCCTGGGATCATGACTATGGCTACACCTTC	CAWDHDYGYTF
NA	TRBV5-1	TRBJ1-4	NA	TGCGCCAGCAGCTTGTATGGAGAGGAAAAACTGTTTTTT	CASSLYGEEKLFF
NA	TRBV11-1	TRBJ2-5	TRBD2	TGTGCCAGCAGCTTTAGCGGGGGGGCCGGAGAGACCCAGTACTTC	CASSFSGGAGETQYF
NA	TRBV5-1	TRBJ2-7	TRBD2	TGCGCCAGCAGCTTGTCTCTAGCGGTCGAGCAGTACTTC	CASSLSLAVEQYF
NA	TRBV29-1	TRBJ1-1	NA	TGCAGCGTTGGGGGACACCCTAACACTGAAGCTTTCTTT	CSVGGHPNTEAFF
NA	TRBV20-1	TRBJ2-5	TRBD1	TGCAGTGCTGGGGGGACAGGAATTACGAGGGAGTACTTC	CSAGGTGITREYF
NA	TRBV6-2/TRBV6-3	TRBJ2-3	TRBD2	TGTGCCAGCAGAATAACAGACATGACTAGCGGGGACCCAGATACGCAGTATTTT	CASRITDMTSGDPDTQYF
NA	TRBV15	TRBJ2-1	TRBD2	TGTGCCACCAGCAGAGAACTAGCGGGGGATGAGCAGTTCTTC	CATSRELAGDEQFF
few	TRBV12-3/TRBV12-4	TRBJ1-4	TRBD1	TGTGCCAGCAGCACCGGGACAGTGGGGGGAAAACTGTTTTTT	CASSTGTVGGKLFF
NA	TRBV11-1	TRBJ2-3	TRBD2	TGTGCCAGCAGCCCAAGGGCGCGGGGGGGCACAGATACGCAGTATTTT	CASSPRARGGTDTQYF
many	TRBV5-1	TRBJ2-1	TRBD2	TGCGCCAGCAGCTTGGCCGGGACTAGCGGGGGCTACAATGAGCAGTTCTTC	CASSLAGTSGGYNEQFF
NA	TRBV7-8	TRBJ2-3	TRBD2	TGTGCCAGCAGCTTAGGAGGCGGGGGGGCCACAGATACGCAGTATTTT	CASSLGGGGATDTQYF
NA	TRBV5-1	TRBJ2-6	TRBD1	TGCGCCAGCAGCCAAGGACAGGGACCCGGGGCCAACGTCCTGACTTTC	CASSQGQGPGANVLTF
NA	TRBV2	TRBJ1-2	NA	TGTGCCAGCAGTGAAGTGGGAGGGAGCTATGGCTACACCTTC	CASSEVGGSYGYTF
few	TRBV20-1	TRBJ2-5	NA	TGCAGTGCTACCAGACAGCTTCAAGAGACCCAGTACTTC	CSATRQLQETQYF
few	TRBV29-1	TRBJ2-1	NA	TGCAGCTCCCGGGAAAATGAGCAGTTCTTC	CSSRENEQFF
NA	TRBV6-1	TRBJ2-7	TRBD1	TGTGCCAAAACCCGGACAGGGGGCTACGAGCAGTACTTC	CAKTRTGGYEQYF
NA	TRBV4-3	TRBJ2-5	NA	TGCGCCAGCAGCCAAGATGGACTAAACCAAGAGACCCAGTACTTC	CASSQDGLNQETQYF
NA	TRBV11-3	TRBJ2-1	NA	TGTGCCAGCAGCTTAGTTCAGGGCGAGCAGTTCTTC	CASSLVQGEQFF
NA	TRBV4-1	TRBJ1-2	NA	TGCGCCAGCAGCCAAGGTTTAGACGCGCATGGCTACACCTTC	CASSQGLDAHGYTF